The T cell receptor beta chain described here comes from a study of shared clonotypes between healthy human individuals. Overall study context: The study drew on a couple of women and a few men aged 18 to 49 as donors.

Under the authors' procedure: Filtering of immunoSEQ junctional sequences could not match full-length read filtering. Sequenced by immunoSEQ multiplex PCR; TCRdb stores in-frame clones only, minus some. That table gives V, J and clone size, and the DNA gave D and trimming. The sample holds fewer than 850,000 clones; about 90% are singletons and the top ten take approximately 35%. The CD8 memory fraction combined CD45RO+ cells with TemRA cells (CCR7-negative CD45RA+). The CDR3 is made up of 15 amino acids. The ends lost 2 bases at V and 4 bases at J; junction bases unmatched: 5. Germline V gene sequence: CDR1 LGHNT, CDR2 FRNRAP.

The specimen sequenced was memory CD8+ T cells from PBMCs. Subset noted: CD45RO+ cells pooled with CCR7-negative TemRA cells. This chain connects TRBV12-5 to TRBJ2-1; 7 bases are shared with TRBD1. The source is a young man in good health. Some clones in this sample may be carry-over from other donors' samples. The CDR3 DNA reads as TGTGCTAGTGGTTTGATACAGGGGTTGTACAATGAGCAGTTCTTC. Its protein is CASGLIQGLYNEQFF.